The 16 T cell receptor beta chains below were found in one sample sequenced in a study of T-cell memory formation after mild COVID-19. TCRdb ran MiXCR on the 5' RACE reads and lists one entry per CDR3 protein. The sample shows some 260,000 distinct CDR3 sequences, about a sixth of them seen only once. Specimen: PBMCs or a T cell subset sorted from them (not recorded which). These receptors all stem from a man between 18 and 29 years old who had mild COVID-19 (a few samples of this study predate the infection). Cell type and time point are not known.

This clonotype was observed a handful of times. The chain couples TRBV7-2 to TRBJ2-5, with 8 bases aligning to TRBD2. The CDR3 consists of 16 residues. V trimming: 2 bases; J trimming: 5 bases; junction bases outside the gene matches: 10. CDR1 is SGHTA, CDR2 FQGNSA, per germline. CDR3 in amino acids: CASSLMLGLVGETQYF. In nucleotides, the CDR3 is TGTGCCAGCAGCTTAATGCTGGGACTAGTGGGGGAGACCCAGTACTTC.

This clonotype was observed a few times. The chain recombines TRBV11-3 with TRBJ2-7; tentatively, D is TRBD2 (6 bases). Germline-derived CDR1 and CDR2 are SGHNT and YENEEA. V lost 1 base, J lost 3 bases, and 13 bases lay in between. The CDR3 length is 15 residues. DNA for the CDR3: TGTGCCAGCAGCTTAGGGGGGAGGATCGTCTACGAGCAGTACGTC. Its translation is CASSLGGRIVYEQYV.

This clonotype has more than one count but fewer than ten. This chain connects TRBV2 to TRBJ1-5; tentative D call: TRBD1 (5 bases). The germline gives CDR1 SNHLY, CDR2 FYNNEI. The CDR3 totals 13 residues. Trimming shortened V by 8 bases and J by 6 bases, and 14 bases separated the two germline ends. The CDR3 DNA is TGTGCCAGCTATTCAGAAAGGGGTCAGCCCCAGCATTTT. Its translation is CASYSERGQPQHF.

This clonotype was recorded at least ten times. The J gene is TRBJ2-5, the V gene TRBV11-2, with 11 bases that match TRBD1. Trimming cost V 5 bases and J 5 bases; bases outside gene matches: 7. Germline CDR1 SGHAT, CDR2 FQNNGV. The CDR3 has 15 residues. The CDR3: CASSRDRGTGETQYF. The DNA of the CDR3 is TGTGCCAGCAGCCGGGACAGGGGGACGGGGGAGACCCAGTACTTC.

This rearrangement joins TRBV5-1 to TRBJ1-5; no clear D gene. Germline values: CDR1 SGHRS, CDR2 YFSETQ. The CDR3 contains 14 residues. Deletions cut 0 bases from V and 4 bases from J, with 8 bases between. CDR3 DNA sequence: TGCGCCAGCAGCTTGGATGGCGGGAATCAGCCCCAGCATTTT. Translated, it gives CASSLDGGNQPQHF.

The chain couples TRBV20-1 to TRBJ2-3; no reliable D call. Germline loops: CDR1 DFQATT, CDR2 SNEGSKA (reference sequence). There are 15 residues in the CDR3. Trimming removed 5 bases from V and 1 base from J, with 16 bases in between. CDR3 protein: CSAYGTTTGTDTQYF. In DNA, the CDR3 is TGCAGTGCTTATGGAACAACGACCGGCACAGATACGCAGTATTTT.

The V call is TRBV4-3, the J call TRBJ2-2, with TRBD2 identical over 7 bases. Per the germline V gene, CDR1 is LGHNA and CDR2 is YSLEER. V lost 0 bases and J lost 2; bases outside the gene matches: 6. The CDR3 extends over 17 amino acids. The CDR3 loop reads CASSQDWEGSNTGELFF. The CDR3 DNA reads TGCGCCAGCAGCCAAGATTGGGAGGGGTCCAACACCGGGGAGCTGTTTTTT.

CDR3 nucleotides: TGTGGTACAGGTAGCGGGAGGGTGGAGACCCAGTACTTC. Protein product: CGTGSGRVETQYF. The chain carries TRBV2 and TRBJ2-5, with 11 positions matching TRBD2. Germline-derived CDR1 and CDR2 are SNHLY and FYNNEI. This CDR3 is 13 amino acids long.

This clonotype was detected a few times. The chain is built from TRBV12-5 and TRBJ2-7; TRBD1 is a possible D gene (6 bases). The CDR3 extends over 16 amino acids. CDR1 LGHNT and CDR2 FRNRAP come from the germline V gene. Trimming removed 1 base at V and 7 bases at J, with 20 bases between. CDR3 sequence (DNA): TGTGCTAGTGGTTTGGCACTACAGGGTCCGTCGTGGGAGCAGTACTTC. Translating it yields CASGLALQGPSWEQYF. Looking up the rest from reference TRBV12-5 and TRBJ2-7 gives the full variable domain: DARVTQTPRHKVTEMGQEVTMRCQPILGHNTVFWYRQTMMQGLELLAYFRNRAPLDDSGMPKDRFSAEMPDATLATLKIQPSEPRDSAVYFCASGLALQGPSWEQYFGPGTRLTVT.

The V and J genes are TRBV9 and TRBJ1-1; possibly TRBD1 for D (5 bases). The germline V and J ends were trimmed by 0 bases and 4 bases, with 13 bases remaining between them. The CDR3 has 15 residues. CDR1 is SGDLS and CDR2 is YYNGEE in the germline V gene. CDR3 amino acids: CASSVGLGVGTEAFF. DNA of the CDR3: TGTGCCAGCAGCGTAGGGTTGGGGGTCGGCACTGAAGCTTTCTTT.

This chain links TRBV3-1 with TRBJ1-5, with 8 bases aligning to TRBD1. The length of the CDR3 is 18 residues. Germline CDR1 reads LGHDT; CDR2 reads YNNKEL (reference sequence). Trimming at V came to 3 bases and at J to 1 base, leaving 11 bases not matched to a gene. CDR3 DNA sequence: TGTGCCAGCAGCCACGCTCCCGGGACAGGCTCCAGCAATCAGCCCCAGCATTTT. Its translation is CASSHAPGTGSSNQPQHF.

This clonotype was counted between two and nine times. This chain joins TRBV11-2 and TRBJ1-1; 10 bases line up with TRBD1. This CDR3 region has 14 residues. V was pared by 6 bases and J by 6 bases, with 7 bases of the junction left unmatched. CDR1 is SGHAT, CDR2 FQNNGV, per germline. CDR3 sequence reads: CASRPPGQGSEAFF. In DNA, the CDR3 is TGTGCCAGCAGGCCACCGGGACAGGGGTCTGAAGCTTTCTTT.

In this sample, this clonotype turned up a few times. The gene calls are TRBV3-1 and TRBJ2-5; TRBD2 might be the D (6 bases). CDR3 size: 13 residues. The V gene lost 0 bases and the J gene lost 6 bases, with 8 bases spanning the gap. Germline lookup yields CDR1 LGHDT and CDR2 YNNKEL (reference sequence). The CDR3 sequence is CASSQDAGKTQYF. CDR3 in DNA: TGTGCCAGCAGCCAAGATGCGGGGAAGACCCAGTACTTC.

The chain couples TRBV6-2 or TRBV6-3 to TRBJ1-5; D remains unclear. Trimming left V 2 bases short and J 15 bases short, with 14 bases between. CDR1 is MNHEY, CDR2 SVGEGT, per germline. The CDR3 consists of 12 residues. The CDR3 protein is CASSYRRAPAHF. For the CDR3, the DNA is TGTGCCAGCAGTTACCGCCGGGCCCCTGCGCATTTT.

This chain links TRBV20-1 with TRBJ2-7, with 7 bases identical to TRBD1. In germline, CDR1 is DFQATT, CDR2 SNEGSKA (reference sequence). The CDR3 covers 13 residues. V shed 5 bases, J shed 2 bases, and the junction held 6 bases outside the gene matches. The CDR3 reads CSAADRATYEQYV. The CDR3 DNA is TGCAGTGCTGCCGACAGGGCCACCTACGAGCAGTACGTC.

CDR3 in amino acids: CASSRGPVTEAFF. The CDR3 DNA is TGTGCCAGCAGTCGGGGACCGGTCACTGAAGCTTTCTTT. This chain connects TRBV2 to TRBJ1-1; D perhaps matches TRBD1 (5 bases). There are 13 residues in the CDR3. The germline CDR1 and CDR2 sequences are SNHLY and FYNNEI. Trimming stripped 5 bases from V and 4 bases from J, with 11 bases between.